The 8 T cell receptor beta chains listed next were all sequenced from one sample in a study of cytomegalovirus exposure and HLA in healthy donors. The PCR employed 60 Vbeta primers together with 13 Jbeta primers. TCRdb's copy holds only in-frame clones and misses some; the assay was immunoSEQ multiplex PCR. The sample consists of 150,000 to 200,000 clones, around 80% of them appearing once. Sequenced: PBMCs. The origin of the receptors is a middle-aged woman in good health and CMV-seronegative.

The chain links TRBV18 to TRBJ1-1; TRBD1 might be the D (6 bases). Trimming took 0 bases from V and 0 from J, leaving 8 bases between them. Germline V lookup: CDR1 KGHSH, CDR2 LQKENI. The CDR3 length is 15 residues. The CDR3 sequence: CASSPPGHMNTEAFF. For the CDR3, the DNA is TGTGCCAGCTCACCACCGGGACACATGAACACTGAAGCTTTCTTT.

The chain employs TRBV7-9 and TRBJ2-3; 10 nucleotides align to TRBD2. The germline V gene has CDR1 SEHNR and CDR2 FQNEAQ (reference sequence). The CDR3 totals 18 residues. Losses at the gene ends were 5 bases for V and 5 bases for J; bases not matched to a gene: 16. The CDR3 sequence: CASSLERGLAGVRDTQYF. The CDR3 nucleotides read TGTGCCAGCAGCCTGGAGAGGGGGCTAGCGGGAGTGAGAGATACGCAGTATTTT.

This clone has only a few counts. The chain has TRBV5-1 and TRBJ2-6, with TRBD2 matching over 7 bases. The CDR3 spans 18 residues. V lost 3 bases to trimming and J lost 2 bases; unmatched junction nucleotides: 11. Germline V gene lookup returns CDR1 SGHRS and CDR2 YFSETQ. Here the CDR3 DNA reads TGCGCCAGCAGCTCGTGGGGAGGGAGGGGAACTGGGGCCAACGTCCTGACTTTC. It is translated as CASSSWGGRGTGANVLTF.

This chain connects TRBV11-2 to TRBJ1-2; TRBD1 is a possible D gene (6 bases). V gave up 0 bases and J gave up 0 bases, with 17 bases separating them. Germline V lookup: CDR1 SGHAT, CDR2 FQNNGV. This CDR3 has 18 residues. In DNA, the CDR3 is TGTGCCAGCAGCTTAGAGTGGGCAGGGGCTTGGACTAACTATGGCTACACCTTC. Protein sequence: CASSLEWAGAWTNYGYTF.

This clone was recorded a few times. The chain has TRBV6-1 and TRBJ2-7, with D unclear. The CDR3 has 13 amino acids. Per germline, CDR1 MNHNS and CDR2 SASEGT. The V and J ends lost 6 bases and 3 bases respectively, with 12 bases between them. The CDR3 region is CASSASPYYEQYV. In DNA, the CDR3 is TGTGCCAGCAGCGCCTCCCCTTACTACGAGCAGTACGTC.

Here the CDR3 reads CASSLVQVHNEQFF. The CDR3 DNA reads TGTGCCAGCAGCTTAGTCCAGGTGCACAATGAGCAGTTCTTC. This rearrangement joins TRBV7-2 to TRBJ2-1; unclear D gene. CDR3 size: 14 residues. The V and J ends lost 1 base and 5 bases respectively, with 9 bases between them. The germline V gene has CDR1 SGHTA and CDR2 FQGNSA.

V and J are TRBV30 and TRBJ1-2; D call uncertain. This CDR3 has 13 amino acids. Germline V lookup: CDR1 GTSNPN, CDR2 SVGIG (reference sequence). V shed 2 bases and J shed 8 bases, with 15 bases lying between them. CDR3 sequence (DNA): TGTGCCTGGAGTATGATCCTTGGCGGGGGCTACACCTTC. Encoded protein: CAWSMILGGGYTF.

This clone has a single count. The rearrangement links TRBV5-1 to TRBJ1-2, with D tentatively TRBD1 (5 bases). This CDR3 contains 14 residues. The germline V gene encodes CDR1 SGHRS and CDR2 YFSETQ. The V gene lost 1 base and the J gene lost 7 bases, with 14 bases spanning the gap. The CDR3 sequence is CASSLNPGSGGYTF. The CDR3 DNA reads TGCGCCAGCAGCTTGAATCCAGGGTCAGGTGGCTACACCTTC.